In this sample, the clone carrying this T cell receptor (beta chain) turned up once. Its specificity is not known. Positively selected for CCR7, the CD45RO-negative cells used as naive CD8 cells excluded terminally differentiated effector memory CD45RA+ cells. This sample is part of a study of shared clonotypes between healthy human individuals. Study-wide results and caveats: An expected dependence of interdonor clonotype sharing on sequencing depth was noted.

Tens of thousands of T cell genomes, or around 180 ng DNA, went into the sorted-subset replicate PCRs. Some clones are missing from TCRdb's copy, which holds only in-frame ones; the method was immunoSEQ multiplex PCR. The repertoire has 1.5 million to 2.5 million clones, about 95% of them found once; the top ten carry roughly 1.2%. Per germline, CDR1 PRHDT and CDR2 FYEKMQ (reference sequence). This CDR3 has 14 residues. V gave up 0 bases and J gave up 6 bases, with 11 bases separating them. V and J are TRBV13 and TRBJ1-1; D is possibly TRBD1 (5 bases). The specimen was naive CD8+ T cells sorted from blood. This TCR was sampled from a man aged 18 to 30 in good health. The CDR3 sequence: CASSLGIGGSEAFF. CDR3 sequence (DNA): TGTGCCAGCAGCTTAGGGATTGGGGGTTCTGAAGCTTTCTTT.